These 12 T cell receptor beta chains came from one sample sequenced in a study of blood T cell repertoires in COVID-19. Libraries were prepared by immunoSEQ multiplex PCR; TCRdb keeps only in-frame clonotypes and omits some of them. The sample contains around 200,000 clones, 88% of which appear only once. The sequenced material came from PBMCs or T cells enriched from blood (not recorded which). These TCRs come from a young woman who had recovered from COVID-19.

The rearrangement links TRBV9 to TRBJ1-6; 9 bases are shared with TRBD1. The CDR3 loop spans 13 amino acids. Germline V lookup: CDR1 SGDLS, CDR2 YYNGEE. The V gene end was trimmed by 3 bases and the J gene end by 13 bases; junction bases not matched to a gene: 5. The CDR3 loop reads CASSAADRGPLHF. CDR3 nucleotides: TGTGCCAGCAGCGCAGCGGACAGGGGTCCCCTCCACTTT.

The chain links TRBV15 to TRBJ1-4; 9 bases fit TRBD1. The J segment lost 8 bases and the V segment lost 6 bases, leaving 10 bases of the junction unmatched. The CDR3 runs 15 residues. Germline-derived CDR1 and CDR2 are LNHNV and YYDKDF (reference sequence). CDR3 in amino acids: CATSSLRDREEKLFF. CDR3 sequence (DNA): TGTGCCACCAGTAGCCTCCGGGACAGGGAGGAAAAACTGTTTTTT.

The V gene is TRBV18, the J gene TRBJ1-1; 7 positions agree with TRBD1. Germline V gene lookup returns CDR1 KGHSH and CDR2 LQKENI. V gave up 6 bases and J gave up 4 bases; unmatched junction bases: 11. The CDR3 has 15 residues. The CDR3 nucleotides are TGTGCCAGCTCTTATCGTCGGGACAGAGCCACTGAAGCTTTCTTT. It encodes CASSYRRDRATEAFF.

The rearrangement uses TRBV2 and TRBJ2-1; D remains ambiguous. This CDR3 has 13 residues. Trimming cost V 5 bases and J 9 bases, with 14 bases left between them. CDR1 and CDR2 (germline): SNHLY, FYNNEI. CDR3 amino acids: CASSLGPKREQFF. CDR3 DNA sequence: TGTGCCAGCAGTCTCGGTCCCAAGCGTGAGCAGTTCTTC.

The CDR3, as DNA: TGTGCCATCAGTGAGTCGACAGGGGTGGGCGAGCAGTACTTC. It encodes CAISESTGVGEQYF. This chain uses TRBV10-3 with TRBJ2-7, with 8 bases aligning to TRBD1. Looked up from germline, CDR1 is ENHRY and CDR2 is SYGVKD. CDR3 length equals 14 residues. With V trimmed by 0 bases and J by 6 bases, 4 bases remained unmatched.

This chain joins TRBV5-4 and TRBJ1-2; 8 nucleotides line up with TRBD1. The germline gives CDR1 SGHNT, CDR2 YYREEE (reference sequence). Trimming took 4 bases from V and 4 from J; bases not matched to a gene: 6. CDR3 length equals 14 residues. CDR3 sequence: CASSLTGQGYGYTF. Here the CDR3 DNA reads TGTGCCAGCAGCCTTACAGGACAGGGCTATGGCTACACCTTC.

This chain uses TRBV6-2 or TRBV6-3 with TRBJ2-7; D is perhaps TRBD2 (6 bases). Germline assignment: CDR1 MNHEY and CDR2 SVGEGT. The CDR3 is made up of 13 amino acids. Trimming took off 6 bases at V and 2 bases at J, with 11 bases between the two ends. CDR3 DNA: TGTGCCAGCAGCCATAGCGGTACCTACGAGCAGTACTTC. Translation: CASSHSGTYEQYF.

In DNA form, the CDR3 reads TGTGCCAGCAGAGGACACTCCCAGAAACTGTTTTTT. Its protein is CASRGHSQKLFF. The V and J genes are TRBV13 and TRBJ1-4; D possibly corresponds to TRBD1 (5 bases). CDR3 length: 12 residues. The V end lost 6 bases, the J end lost 11 bases, and 13 bases lay between the germline ends. Per germline, CDR1 PRHDT and CDR2 FYEKMQ (reference sequence). The full variable domain, with the rest looked up from reference TRBV13 and TRBJ1-4, is AAGVIQSPRHLIKEKRETATLKCYPIPRHDTVYWYQQGPGQDPQFLISFYEKMQSDKGSIPDRFSAQQFSDYHSELNMSSLELGDSALYFCASRGHSQKLFFGSGTQLSVL.

This chain joins TRBV4-1 and TRBJ1-5; 9 bases line up with TRBD1. J gave up 5 bases and V 5 bases, and 4 bases lay outside the gene matches. Germline CDR1 reads MGHRA; CDR2 reads YSYEKL. The CDR3 length is 14 residues. The CDR3 DNA sequence: TGCGCCAGCAGCTACAGGGGGCAGGATCAGCCCCAGCATTTT. This sequence encodes CASSYRGQDQPQHF.

V usage is TRBV6-1 and J usage is TRBJ1-6; D gene ambiguous. V lost 2 bases and J 0 bases, leaving 11 bases between the germline ends. Germline V gene data show CDR1 as MNHNS and CDR2 as SASEGT. The CDR3 has 17 residues. CDR3 sequence reads: CASSELGGSSYNSPLHF. The CDR3 DNA reads TGTGCCAGCAGTGAACTGGGCGGGAGCTCCTATAATTCACCCCTCCACTTT.

The CDR3 DNA reads TGTGCCAGCAGCTTACGGGCAGGGCTCACTGAAGCTTTCTTT. Its translation is CASSLRAGLTEAFF. The chain employs TRBV7-2 and TRBJ1-1; perhaps TRBD1 as D (5 bases). The CDR3 loop spans 14 amino acids. The germline gives CDR1 SGHTA, CDR2 FQGNSA. V was pared by 2 bases and J by 4 bases, with 11 bases between. The full variable domain, completed using reference TRBV7-2 and TRBJ1-1, is GAGVSQSPSNKVTEKGKDVELRCDPISGHTALYWYRQSLGQGLEFLIYFQGNSAPDKSGLPSDRFSAERTGGSVSTLTIQRTQQEDSAVYLCASSLRAGLTEAFFGQGTRLTVV.

The V gene is TRBV11-2, the J gene TRBJ2-3; tentative D call: TRBD2 (7 bases). The V gene's germline CDR1 is SGHAT and CDR2 FQNNGV. This CDR3 has 13 residues. Trimming took 8 bases from V and 8 from J, leaving 17 bases between them. Here the CDR3 reads CASEGNRGGTQYF. Written as DNA, the CDR3 is TGTGCCAGCGAGGGGAATAGGGGGGGTACGCAGTATTTT.